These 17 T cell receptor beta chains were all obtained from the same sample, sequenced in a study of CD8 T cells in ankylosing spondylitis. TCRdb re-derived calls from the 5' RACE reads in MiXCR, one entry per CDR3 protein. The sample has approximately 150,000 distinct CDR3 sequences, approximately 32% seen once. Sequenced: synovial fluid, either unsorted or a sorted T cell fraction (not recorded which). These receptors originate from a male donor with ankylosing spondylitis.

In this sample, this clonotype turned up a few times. CDR3 coding DNA: TGTGCCAGCAGCTTGGTGGGACTAGCGGGAATAAGCTACGAGCAGTACTTC. Amino acid sequence: CASSLVGLAGISYEQYF. The J gene is TRBJ2-7, the V gene TRBV5-5, with 13 bases lining up with TRBD2. Germline CDR1 reads SGHKS; CDR2 reads YYEKEE (reference sequence). The CDR3 has 17 amino acids. V was clipped by 0 bases and J by 3 bases; unmatched bases: 6.

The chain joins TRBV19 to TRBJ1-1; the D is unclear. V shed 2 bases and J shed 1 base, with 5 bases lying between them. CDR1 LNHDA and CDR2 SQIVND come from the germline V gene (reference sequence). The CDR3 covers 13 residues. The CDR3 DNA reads TGTGCCAGTAGTATAAGTAGGAACACTGAAGCTTTCTTT. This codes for CASSISRNTEAFF. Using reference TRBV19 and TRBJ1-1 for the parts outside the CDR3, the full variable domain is DGGITQSPKYLFRKEGQNVTLSCEQNLNHDAMYWYRQDPGQGLRLIYYSQIVNDFQKGDIAEGYSVSREKKESFPLTVTSAQKNPTAFYLCASSISRNTEAFFGQGTRLTVV.

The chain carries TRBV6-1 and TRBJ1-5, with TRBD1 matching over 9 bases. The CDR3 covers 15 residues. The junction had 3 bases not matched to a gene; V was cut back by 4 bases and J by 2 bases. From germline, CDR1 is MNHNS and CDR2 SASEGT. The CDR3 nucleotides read TGTGCCAGCAGTGCTCGGGACAGGGGCAATCAGCCCCAGCATTTT. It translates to CASSARDRGNQPQHF.

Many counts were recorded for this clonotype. Here the CDR3 reads CASSFTMGGSSDEQYF. DNA of the CDR3: TGTGCCAGCAGCTTCACTATGGGCGGGAGTTCCGACGAGCAGTACTTC. V gene TRBV7-6 combines with J gene TRBJ2-7; TRBD2 matches at 7 bases. V shed 3 bases, J shed 5 bases, and the junction held 13 bases outside the gene matches. Germline CDR1 and CDR2: SGHVS and FNYEAQ. The CDR3 extends over 16 amino acids.

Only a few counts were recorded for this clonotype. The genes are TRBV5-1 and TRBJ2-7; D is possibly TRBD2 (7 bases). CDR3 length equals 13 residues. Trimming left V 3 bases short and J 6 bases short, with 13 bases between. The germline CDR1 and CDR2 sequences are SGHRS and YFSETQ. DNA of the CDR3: TGCGCCAGCAGCTGGGAGGGGGTCGTCGAGCAGTACTTC. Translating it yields CASSWEGVVEQYF. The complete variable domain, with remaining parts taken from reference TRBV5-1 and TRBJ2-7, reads KAGVTQTPRYLIKTRGQQVTLSCSPISGHRSVSWYQQTPGQGLQFLFEYFSETQRNKGNFPGRFSGRQFSNSRSEMNVSTLELGDSALYLCASSWEGVVEQYFGPGTRLTVT.

CDR3 amino acids: CASSETTGPYEQYF. For the CDR3, the DNA is TGTGCCAGCAGTGAGACGACAGGGCCCTACGAGCAGTACTTC. This chain uses TRBV25-1 with TRBJ2-7; 7 bases fit TRBD1. In germline, CDR1 is MGHDK, CDR2 SYGVNS. CDR3 length: 14 amino acids. The J segment lost 2 bases and the V segment lost 3 bases, leaving 4 bases of the junction unmatched.

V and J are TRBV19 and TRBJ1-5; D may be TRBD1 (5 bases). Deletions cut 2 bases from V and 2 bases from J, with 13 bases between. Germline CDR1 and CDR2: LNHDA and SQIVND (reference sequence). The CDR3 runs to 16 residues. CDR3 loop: CASSIKLGQGNQPQHF. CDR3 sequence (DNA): TGTGCCAGTAGTATAAAACTGGGGCAGGGCAATCAGCCCCAGCATTTT. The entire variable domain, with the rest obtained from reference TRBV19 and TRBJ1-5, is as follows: DGGITQSPKYLFRKEGQNVTLSCEQNLNHDAMYWYRQDPGQGLRLIYYSQIVNDFQKGDIAEGYSVSREKKESFPLTVTSAQKNPTAFYLCASSIKLGQGNQPQHFGDGTRLSIL.

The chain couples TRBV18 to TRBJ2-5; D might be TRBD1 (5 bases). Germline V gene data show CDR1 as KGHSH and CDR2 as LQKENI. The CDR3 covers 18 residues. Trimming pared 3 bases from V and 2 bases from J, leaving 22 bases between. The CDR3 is CASSPVAGDSTYQETQYF. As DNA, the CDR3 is TGTGCCAGCTCACCCGTTGCAGGAGACAGTACCTATCAAGAGACCCAGTACTTC.

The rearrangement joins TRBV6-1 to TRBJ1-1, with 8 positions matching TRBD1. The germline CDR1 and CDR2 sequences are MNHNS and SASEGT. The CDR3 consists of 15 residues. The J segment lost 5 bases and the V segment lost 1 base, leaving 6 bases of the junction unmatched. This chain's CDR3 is CASSEGGQGATEAFF. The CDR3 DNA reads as TGTGCCAGCAGTGAAGGGGGCCAGGGGGCGACTGAAGCTTTCTTT.

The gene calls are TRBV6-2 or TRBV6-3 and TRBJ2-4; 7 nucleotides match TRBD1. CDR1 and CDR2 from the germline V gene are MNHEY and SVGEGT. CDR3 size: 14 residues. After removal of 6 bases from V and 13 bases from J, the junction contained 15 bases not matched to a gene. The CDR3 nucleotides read TGTGCCAGCAGGGACCCGGGACAGAGTAGTTCGCAGTACTTC. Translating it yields CASRDPGQSSSQYF.

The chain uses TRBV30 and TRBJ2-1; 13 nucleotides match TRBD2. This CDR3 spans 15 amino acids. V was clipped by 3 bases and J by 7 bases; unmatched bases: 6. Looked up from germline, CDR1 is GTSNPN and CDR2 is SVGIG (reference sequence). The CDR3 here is CAWSLLAGGSNEQFF. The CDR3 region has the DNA TGTGCCTGGAGCCTACTAGCGGGAGGGTCAAATGAGCAGTTCTTC. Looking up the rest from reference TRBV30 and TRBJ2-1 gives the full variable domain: SQTIHQWPATLVQPVGSPLSLECTVEGTSNPNLYWYRQAAGRGLQLLFYSVGIGQISSEVPQNLSASRPQDRQFILSSKKLLLSDSGFYLCAWSLLAGGSNEQFFGPGTRLTVL.

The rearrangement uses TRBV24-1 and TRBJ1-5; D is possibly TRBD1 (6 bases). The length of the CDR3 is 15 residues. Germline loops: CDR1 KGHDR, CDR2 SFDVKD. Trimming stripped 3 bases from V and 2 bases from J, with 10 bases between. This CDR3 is CATSDAQGGNQPQHF. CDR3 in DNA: TGTGCCACCAGTGATGCACAGGGAGGCAATCAGCCCCAGCATTTT.

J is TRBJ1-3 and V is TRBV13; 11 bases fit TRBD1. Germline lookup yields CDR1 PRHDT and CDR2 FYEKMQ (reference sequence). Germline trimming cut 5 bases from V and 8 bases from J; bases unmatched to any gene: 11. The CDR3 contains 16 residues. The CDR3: CASSPGRQDRGHTIYF. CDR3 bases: TGTGCCAGCAGCCCCGGAAGACAGGACAGGGGGCACACCATATATTTT. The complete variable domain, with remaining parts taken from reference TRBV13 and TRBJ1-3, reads AAGVIQSPRHLIKEKRETATLKCYPIPRHDTVYWYQQGPGQDPQFLISFYEKMQSDKGSIPDRFSAQQFSDYHSELNMSSLELGDSALYFCASSPGRQDRGHTIYFGEGSWLTVV.

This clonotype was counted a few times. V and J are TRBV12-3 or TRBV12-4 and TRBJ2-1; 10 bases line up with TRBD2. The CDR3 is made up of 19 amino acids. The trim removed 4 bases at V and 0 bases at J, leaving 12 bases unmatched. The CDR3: CASSSSSGRAYSSYNEQFF. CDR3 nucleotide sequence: TGTGCCAGCAGTTCCTCTAGCGGGAGAGCTTATAGCTCCTACAATGAGCAGTTCTTC.

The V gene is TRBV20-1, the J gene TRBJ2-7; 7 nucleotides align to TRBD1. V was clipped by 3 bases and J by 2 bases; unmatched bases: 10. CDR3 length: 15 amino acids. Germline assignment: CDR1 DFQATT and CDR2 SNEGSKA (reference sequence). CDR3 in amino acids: CSASSRQGKTYEQYF. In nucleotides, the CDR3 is TGCAGTGCTAGTTCACGACAGGGTAAGACCTACGAGCAGTACTTC.

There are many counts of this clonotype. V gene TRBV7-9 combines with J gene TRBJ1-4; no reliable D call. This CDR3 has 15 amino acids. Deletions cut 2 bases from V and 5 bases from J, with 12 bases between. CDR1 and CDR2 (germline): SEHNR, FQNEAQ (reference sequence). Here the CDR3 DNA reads TGTGCCAGCAGCTTATGGCCGGGCAGCAATGAAAAACTGTTTTTT. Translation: CASSLWPGSNEKLFF.

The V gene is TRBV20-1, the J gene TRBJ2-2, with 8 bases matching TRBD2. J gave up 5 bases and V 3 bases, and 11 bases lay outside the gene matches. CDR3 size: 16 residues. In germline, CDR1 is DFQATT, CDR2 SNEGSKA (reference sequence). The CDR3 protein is CSASPPSGRATGELFF. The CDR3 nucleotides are TGCAGTGCTAGTCCCCCCAGCGGGAGAGCTACCGGGGAGCTGTTTTTT.